This T cell receptor (beta chain) emerged from a study of T cell responses to AZD1222 COVID-19 vaccine. At the level of the study: Second-dose recipients at about 4 or about 12 weeks were treated as one pooled group. Points from the study as a whole: Along spike, vaccine-associated CD4 TCRs were found throughout, with dominance at 160-218 and 743-854. Among those given AZD1222, only 5 to 7 were seropositive at baseline.

As for this clone: Its cognate antigen is unknown.

The protocol was immunoSEQ multiplex PCR, while the TCRdb copy is restricted to in-frame clones and leaves out a portion. Of some 130,000 clones listed, 93% are singletons. V was cut by 2 bases and J by 2 bases, with 9 bases left in between. The CDR3 loop spans 14 amino acids. The V gene's germline CDR1 is MNHEY and CDR2 SVGAGI. This rearrangement joins TRBV6-5 to TRBJ1-2; TRBD1 might be the D (5 bases). This sequence originates from an adult in good health. The sequencing here drew on peripheral blood, taken on day 0 of AZD1222 vaccination. The CDR3 DNA is TGTGCCAGCAGTTACAGTACAGGAAACTATGGCTACACCTTC. Translation: CASSYSTGNYGYTF.